The sequence of this T cell receptor beta chain was determined in a study of spatial heterogeneity in lung cancer. As to time point: sample taken at primary tumor resection. Whole RNA from tumor, nontumor lung or frozen PBMC was sequenced unsorted. This CDR3 has 14 amino acids. CDR1 is SGHNT, CDR2 YENEEA, per germline. Trimming stripped 6 bases from V and 5 bases from J, with 16 bases between. TCRdb re-analysed the 5' RACE reads in MiXCR, keeping a single row per CDR3 protein. The table lists about 82,000 distinct CDR3 sequences, around 12% of them singletons. This chain connects TRBV11-3 to TRBJ2-5; TRBD2 might be the D (6 bases). The sequenced sample was PBMCs, obtained at surgery. This receptor was taken from a male donor with early-stage non-small cell lung cancer. CDR3 sequence reads: CASSPGLPTETQYF. Here the CDR3 DNA reads TGTGCCAGCAGTCCGGGACTCCCGACGGAGACCCAGTACTTC.